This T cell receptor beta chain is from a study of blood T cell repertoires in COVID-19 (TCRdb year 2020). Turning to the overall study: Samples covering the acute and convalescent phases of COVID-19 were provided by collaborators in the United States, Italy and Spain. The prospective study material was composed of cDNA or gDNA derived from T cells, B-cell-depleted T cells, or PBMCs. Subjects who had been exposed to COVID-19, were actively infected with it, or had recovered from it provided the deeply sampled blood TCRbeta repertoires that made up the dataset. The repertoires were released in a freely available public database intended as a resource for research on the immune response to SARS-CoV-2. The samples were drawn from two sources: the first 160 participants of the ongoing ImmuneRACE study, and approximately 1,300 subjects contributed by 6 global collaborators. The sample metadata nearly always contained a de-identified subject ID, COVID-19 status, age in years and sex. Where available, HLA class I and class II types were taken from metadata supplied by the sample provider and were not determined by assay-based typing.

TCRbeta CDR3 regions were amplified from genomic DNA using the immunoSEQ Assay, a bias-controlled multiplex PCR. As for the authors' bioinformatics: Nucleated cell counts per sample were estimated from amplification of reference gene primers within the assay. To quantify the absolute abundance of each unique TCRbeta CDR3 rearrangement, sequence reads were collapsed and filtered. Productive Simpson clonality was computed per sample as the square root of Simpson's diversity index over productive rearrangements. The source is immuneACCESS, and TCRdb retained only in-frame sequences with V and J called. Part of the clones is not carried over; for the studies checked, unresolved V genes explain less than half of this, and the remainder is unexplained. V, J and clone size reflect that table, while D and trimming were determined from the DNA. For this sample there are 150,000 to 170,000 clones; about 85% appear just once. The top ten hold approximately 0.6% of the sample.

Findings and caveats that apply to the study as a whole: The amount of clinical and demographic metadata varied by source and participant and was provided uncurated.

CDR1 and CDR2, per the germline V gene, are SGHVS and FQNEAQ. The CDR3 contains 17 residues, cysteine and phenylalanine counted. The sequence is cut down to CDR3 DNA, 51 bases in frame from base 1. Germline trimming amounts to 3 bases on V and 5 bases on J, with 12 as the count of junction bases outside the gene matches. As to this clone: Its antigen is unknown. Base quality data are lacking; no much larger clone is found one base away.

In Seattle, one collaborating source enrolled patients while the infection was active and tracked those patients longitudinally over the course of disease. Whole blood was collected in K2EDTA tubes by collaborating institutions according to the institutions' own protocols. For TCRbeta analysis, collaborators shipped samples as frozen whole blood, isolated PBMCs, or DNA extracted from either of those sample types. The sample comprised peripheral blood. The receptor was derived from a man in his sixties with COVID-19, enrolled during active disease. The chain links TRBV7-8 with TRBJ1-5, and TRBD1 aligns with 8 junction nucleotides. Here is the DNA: TGTGCCAGCAGCTTGAGGGGACAGGCGACCGGGGATCAGCCCCAGCATTTT. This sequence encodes CASSLRGQATGDQPQHF.